Below, one T cell receptor (beta chain) is given with its context. This entry is derived from a study of regulatory dendritic cells for organ transplantation. Data came from immunoSEQ multiplex PCR; TCRdb stores just in-frame clones and leaves some out. The data hold 30,000 to 40,000 clones, with 75% to 95% observed a single time. The V end lost 4 bases, the J end lost 8 bases, and 18 bases lay between the germline ends. The V gene's germline CDR1 is SGHKS and CDR2 YYEKEE (reference sequence). The CDR3 covers 14 residues. Sequenced: naive CD8+ T cells from blood. Subset specified: CD45RA+ naive T cells. The TCR originated in a human donor in good health. The J gene is TRBJ1-2, the V gene TRBV5-5; D remains unclear. CDR3 bases: TGTGCCAGCAGCGTTCTTACAGATACTAGGGGCTACACCTTC. It is translated as CASSVLTDTRGYTF.